This T cell receptor (beta chain) originates from a study of T cell repertoires in cytomegalovirus infection. TCRdb reanalysed the reads using MiXCR and keeps one entry per CDR3 protein. The data hold 700,000 to 950,000 distinct CDR3 sequences, with about 31% observed a single time. Trimming cost V 5 bases and J 5 bases, with 12 bases left between them. This CDR3 contains 13 residues. CDR1 and CDR2 from the germline V gene are SGHTA and FQGNSA. General study findings and limits: What dominated the ex vivo response were HLA-C-restricted CMV-specific TCR beta clonotypes.

This clonotype occurred a few times. Its matching antigen is unknown. The TCR comes from a human donor in good health (CMV status not recorded). Some clones in this sample may be carry-over from other donors' samples. The specimen was cultured CD8+ T cells from PBMCs, collected from culture after CMV antigen stimulation. V is TRBV7-2 and J is TRBJ1-1, with a tentative D call TRBD1 (5 bases). The chain's CDR3 is CASSGRAVTEAFF. DNA of the CDR3: TGTGCCAGCAGCGGCAGGGCGGTTACTGAAGCTTTCTTT. The entire variable domain, with the rest obtained from reference TRBV7-2 and TRBJ1-1, is as follows: GAGVSQSPSNKVTEKGKDVELRCDPISGHTALYWYRQSLGQGLEFLIYFQGNSAPDKSGLPSDRFSAERTGGSVSTLTIQRTQQEDSAVYLCASSGRAVTEAFFGQGTRLTVV.